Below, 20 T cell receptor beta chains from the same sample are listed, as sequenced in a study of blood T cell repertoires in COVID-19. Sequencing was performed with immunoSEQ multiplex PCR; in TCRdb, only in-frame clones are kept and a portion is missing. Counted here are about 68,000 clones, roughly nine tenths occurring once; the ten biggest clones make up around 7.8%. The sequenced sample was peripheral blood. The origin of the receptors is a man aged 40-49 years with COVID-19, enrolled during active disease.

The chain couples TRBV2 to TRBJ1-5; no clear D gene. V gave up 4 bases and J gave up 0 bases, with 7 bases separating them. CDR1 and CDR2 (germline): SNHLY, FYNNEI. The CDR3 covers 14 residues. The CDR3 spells CASSATNSNQPQHF. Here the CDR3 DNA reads TGTGCCAGCAGTGCCACAAATAGCAATCAGCCCCAGCATTTT.

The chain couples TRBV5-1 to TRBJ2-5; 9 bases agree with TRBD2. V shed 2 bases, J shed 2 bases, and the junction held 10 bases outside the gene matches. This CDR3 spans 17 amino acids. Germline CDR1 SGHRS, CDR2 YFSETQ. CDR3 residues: CASSFGAGGPEQETQYF. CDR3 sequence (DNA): TGCGCCAGCAGCTTCGGGGCGGGGGGGCCAGAGCAAGAGACCCAGTACTTC.

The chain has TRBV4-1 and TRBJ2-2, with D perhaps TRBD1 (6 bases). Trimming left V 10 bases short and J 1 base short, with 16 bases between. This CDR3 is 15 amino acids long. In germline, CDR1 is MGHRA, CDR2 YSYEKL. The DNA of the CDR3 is TGCGCCACGAGACGAACAGGGTTGAACACCGGGGAGCTGTTTTTT. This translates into CATRRTGLNTGELFF.

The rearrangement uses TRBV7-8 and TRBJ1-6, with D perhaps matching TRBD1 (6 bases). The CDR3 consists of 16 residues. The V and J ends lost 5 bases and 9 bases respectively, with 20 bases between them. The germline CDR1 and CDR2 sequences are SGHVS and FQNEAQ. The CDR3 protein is CASSVSPGGASSPLHF. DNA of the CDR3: TGTGCCAGCAGCGTTAGTCCGGGGGGCGCGAGTTCACCCCTCCACTTT.

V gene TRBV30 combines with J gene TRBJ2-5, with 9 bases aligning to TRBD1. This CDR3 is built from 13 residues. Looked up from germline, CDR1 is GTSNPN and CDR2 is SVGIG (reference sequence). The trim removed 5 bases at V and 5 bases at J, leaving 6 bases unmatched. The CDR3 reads CAWGTGQGETQYF. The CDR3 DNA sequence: TGTGCCTGGGGGACAGGGCAAGGGGAGACCCAGTACTTC.

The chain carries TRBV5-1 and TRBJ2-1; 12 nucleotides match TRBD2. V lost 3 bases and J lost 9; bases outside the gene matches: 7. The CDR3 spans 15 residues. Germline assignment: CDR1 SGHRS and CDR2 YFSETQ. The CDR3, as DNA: TGCGCCAGCAGCTCTAGCGGGGGGGCCGTGGTTGAGCAGTTCTTC. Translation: CASSSSGGAVVEQFF.

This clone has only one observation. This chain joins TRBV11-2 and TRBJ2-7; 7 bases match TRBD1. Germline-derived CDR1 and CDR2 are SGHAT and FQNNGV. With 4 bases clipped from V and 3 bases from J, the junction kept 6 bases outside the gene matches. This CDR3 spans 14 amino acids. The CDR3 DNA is TGTGCCAGCAGCTCCGCCCGGGACAGCTACGAGCAGTACTTC. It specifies CASSSARDSYEQYF.

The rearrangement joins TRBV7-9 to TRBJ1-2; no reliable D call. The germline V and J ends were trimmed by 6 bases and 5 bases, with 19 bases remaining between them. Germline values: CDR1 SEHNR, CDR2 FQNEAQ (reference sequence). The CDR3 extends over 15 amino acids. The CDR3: CASSIWTTIGYGYTF. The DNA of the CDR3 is TGTGCCAGCAGTATCTGGACTACCATCGGGTATGGCTACACCTTC.

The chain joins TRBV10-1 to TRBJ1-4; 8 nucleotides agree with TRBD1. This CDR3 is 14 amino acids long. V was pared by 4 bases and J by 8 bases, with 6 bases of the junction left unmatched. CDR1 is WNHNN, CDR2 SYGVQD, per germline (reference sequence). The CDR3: CASSADRGEEKLFF. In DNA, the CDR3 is TGCGCCAGCAGTGCCGACAGGGGAGAAGAAAAACTGTTTTTT.

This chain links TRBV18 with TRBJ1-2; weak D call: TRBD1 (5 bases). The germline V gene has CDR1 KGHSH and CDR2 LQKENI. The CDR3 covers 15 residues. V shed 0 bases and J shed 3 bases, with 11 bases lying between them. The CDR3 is CASSPPGGVDYGYTF. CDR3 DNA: TGTGCCAGCTCACCACCGGGAGGGGTTGACTATGGCTACACCTTC.

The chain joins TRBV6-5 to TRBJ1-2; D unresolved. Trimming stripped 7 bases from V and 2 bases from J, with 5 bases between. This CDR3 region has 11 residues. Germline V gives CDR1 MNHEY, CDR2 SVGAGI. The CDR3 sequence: CASNRNYGYTF. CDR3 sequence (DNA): TGTGCCAGCAATCGGAACTATGGCTACACCTTC.

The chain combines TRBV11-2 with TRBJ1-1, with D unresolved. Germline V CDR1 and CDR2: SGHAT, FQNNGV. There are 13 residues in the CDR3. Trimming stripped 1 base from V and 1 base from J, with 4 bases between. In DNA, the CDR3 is TGTGCCAGCAGCTTAGCGAGGAACACTGAAGCTTTCTTT. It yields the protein CASSLARNTEAFF.

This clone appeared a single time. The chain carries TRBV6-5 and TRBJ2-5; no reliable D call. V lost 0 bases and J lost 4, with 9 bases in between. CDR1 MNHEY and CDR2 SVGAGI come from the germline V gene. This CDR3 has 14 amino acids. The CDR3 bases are TGTGCCAGCAGTTACTCGAGCGTGGCAGAGACCCAGTACTTC. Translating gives CASSYSSVAETQYF.

CDR3 DNA sequence: TGTGCCAGCAGCTTGTTTAGGGGGGGAGAGACCCAGTACTTC. The encoded protein is CASSLFRGGETQYF. The V call is TRBV11-2, the J call TRBJ2-5, with TRBD2 as a possible D gene (7 bases). Germline-derived CDR1 and CDR2 are SGHAT and FQNNGV. The V gene lost 3 bases and the J gene lost 4 bases, with 12 bases spanning the gap. There are 14 residues in the CDR3.

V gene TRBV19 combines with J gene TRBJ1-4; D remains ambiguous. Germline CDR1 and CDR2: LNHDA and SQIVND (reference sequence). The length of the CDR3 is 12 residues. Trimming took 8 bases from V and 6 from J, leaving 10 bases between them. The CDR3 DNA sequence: TGTGCCAGTGCAGAGGTAGATGAAAAACTGTTTTTT. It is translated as CASAEVDEKLFF. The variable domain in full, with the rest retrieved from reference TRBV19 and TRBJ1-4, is DGGITQSPKYLFRKEGQNVTLSCEQNLNHDAMYWYRQDPGQGLRLIYYSQIVNDFQKGDIAEGYSVSREKKESFPLTVTSAQKNPTAFYLCASAEVDEKLFFGSGTQLSVL.

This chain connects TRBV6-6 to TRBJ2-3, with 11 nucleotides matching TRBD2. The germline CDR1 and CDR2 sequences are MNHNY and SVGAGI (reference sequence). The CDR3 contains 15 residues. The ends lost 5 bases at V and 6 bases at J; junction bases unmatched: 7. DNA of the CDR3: TGTGCCAGCAGTAGACTAGCGGGGAGGGTTGATACGCAGTATTTT. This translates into CASSRLAGRVDTQYF.

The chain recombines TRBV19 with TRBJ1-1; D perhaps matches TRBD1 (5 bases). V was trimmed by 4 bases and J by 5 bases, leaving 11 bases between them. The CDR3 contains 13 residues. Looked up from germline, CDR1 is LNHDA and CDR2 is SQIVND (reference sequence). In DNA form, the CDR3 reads TGTGCCAGTAGTAAGTCCGGGGGGACTGAAGCTTTCTTT. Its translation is CASSKSGGTEAFF.

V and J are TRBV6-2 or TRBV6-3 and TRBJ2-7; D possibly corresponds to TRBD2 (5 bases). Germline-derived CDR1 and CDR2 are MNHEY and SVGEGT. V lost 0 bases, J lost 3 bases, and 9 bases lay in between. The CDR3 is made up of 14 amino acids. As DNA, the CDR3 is TGTGCCAGCAGTTACTCGGGGAGCCTCTACGAGCAGTACTTC. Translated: CASSYSGSLYEQYF.

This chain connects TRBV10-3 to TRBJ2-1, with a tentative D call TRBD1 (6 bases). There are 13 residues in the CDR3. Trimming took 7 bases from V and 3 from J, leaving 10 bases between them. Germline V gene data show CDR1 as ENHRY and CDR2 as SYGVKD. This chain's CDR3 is CAITQGIYNEQFF. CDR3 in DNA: TGTGCCATCACGCAGGGGATCTACAATGAGCAGTTCTTC.

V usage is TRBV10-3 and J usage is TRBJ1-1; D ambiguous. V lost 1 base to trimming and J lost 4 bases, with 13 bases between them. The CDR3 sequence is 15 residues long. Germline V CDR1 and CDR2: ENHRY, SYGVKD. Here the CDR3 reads CAISEFWGEGTEAFF. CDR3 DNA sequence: TGTGCCATCAGTGAGTTTTGGGGAGAGGGCACTGAAGCTTTCTTT.